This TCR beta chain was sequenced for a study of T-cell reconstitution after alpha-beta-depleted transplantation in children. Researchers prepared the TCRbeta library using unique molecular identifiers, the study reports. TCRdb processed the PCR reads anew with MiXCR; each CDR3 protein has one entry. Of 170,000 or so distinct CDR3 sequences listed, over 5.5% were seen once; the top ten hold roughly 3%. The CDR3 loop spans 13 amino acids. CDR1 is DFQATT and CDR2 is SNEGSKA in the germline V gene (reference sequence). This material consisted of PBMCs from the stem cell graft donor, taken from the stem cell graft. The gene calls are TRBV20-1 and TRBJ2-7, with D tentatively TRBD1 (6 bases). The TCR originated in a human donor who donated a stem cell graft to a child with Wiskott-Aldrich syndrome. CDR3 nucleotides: TGCAGCTGGGGCAGGGGTCCGGGCTACGAGCAGTACTTC. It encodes CSWGRGPGYEQYF.